This T cell receptor beta chain came from a study of shared clonotypes between healthy human individuals. Overall study context: A couple of female and a few male donors aged 18 to 49 were enrolled.

Germline V lookup: CDR1 MNHEY, CDR2 SMNVEV (reference sequence). CDR3 size: 14 residues. V was trimmed by 3 bases and J by 8 bases, leaving 13 bases between them. Method: immunoSEQ multiplex PCR; TCRdb's copy keeps in-frame clones and lacks some. The table has approximately 2,200,000 clones, around 93% seen once; the top ten hold around 1.7%. Study conclusions and caveats: Naive subsets generally exceeded memory subsets in estimated richness. The authors sampled blood alone, and tissue repertoires likely differ.

Comments on this clone: Antigen unknown.

CD45RO-negative CD8 cells positively selected for CCR7 made up the naive population, which excluded terminally differentiated effector memory CD45RA+ cells. The study drew its donors from healthy HIV-negative adults without recent acute infections or vaccinations. V is TRBV27 and J is TRBJ1-4; tentative D call: TRBD1 (6 bases). The receptor was derived from a man younger than 30 in good health. Some clones in this sample may be carry-over from other donors' samples. The sequenced sample was naive CD8+ T cells from PBMCs. CDR3 sequence: CASSFGQIGEKLFF. Written as DNA, the CDR3 is TGTGCCAGCAGTTTCGGACAGATTGGCGAAAAACTGTTTTTT.